This T cell receptor beta chain came from a study of CD8 T cell repertoires and HIV-1 epitope variants. Study details: Separate wells received one of Twenty-five Gag or Nef variant peptides. Study outcomes and limitations: Of some ten antigen-specific beta clonotypes, six appeared to cross-react with escape variants. This assay reports beta chains of antigen-expanded cells, not T cell function.

On this clone: Its matching antigen is unknown.

This CDR3 has 14 residues. Germline values: CDR1 MNHEY, CDR2 SVGAGI. The V gene end was trimmed by 4 bases and the J gene end by 4 bases; junction bases not matched to a gene: 4. Using immunoSEQ multiplex PCR, the repertoire was profiled, and TCRdb retains in-frame clones only, with some absent. Of under 4,000 clones in the sample, 64% were seen once. V is TRBV6-5 and J is TRBJ1-1; 9 bases agree with TRBD1. The receptor was derived from a male donor with HIV. The sequenced sample consisted of cultured CD8+ T cells derived from PBMCs. In nucleotides, the CDR3 is TGTGCCAGCAGTTGGGGGACAGGGCGCACTGAAGCTTTCTTT. It encodes CASSWGTGRTEAFF.